This T cell receptor (beta chain) comes out of a study of post-analysis software for immune sequencing data. Turning to the study itself: Relapsing-remitting, secondary progressive and progressive-relapsing courses of multiple sclerosis were included.

The ends were cut back, 2 bases at V and 0 bases at J, with 7 bases in the middle. CDR3 length equals 14 residues. The germline gives CDR1 MNHEY, CDR2 SMNVEV (reference sequence). General study findings and limits: The five TRBV segments detected at higher frequency in patients than in controls included TRBV5-6, TRBV5-1 and TRBV20-1. Same-batch preparations were strongly co-clustered by F measure. The study found significantly lower normalized Chao1 diversity in multiple sclerosis patients than in controls.

TCR beta cDNA libraries had unique molecular identifiers. Input amounts of 1 to 10 million T cells were used. These gave around 500,000 cDNA molecules, so each molecule approximated one T cell. TCRdb passed the PCR reads through MiXCR, listing each CDR3 protein once. The data contain about 820,000 distinct CDR3 sequences, approximately 50% of them seen just once; the ten biggest clones take up approximately 4.5%. This clonotype appeared a few times. Its antigen remains unknown. This chain uses TRBV27 with TRBJ2-5; D is unresolved. The sequenced sample consisted of blood. This clonotype originated in a girl aged 5 to 17 with multiple sclerosis. CDR3 nucleotide sequence: TGTGCCAGCAGTTTACGTCGGGACCAAGAGACCCAGTACTTC. Translated, it gives CASSLRRDQETQYF.